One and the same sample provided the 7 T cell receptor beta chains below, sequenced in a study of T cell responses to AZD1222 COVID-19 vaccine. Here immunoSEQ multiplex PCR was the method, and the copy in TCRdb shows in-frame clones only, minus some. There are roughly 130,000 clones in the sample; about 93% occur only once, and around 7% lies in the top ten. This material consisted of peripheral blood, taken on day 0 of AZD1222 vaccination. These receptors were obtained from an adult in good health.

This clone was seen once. The CDR3 here is CASSLKTGGAETQYF. CDR3 coding DNA: TGTGCCAGCAGCTTAAAGACAGGGGGCGCGGAGACCCAGTACTTC. The V and J genes are TRBV11-3 and TRBJ2-5, with 10 bases fitting TRBD1. This CDR3 is built from 15 residues. The V gene's germline CDR1 is SGHNT and CDR2 YENEEA. V shed 2 bases, J shed 5 bases, and the junction held 5 bases outside the gene matches.

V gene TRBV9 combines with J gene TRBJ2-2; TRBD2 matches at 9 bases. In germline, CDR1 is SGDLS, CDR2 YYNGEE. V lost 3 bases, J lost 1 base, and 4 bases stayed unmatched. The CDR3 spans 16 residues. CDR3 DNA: TGTGCCAGCAGCGGTAGCGGGAGAGAGAACACCGGGGAGCTGTTTTTT. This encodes CASSGSGRENTGELFF.

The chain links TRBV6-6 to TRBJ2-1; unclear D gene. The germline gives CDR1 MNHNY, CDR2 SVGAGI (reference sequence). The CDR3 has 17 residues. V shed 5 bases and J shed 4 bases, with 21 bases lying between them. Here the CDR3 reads CASSPPDRRRWYNEQFF. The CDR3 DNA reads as TGTGCCAGCAGTCCCCCGGACCGACGGCGGTGGTACAATGAGCAGTTCTTC.

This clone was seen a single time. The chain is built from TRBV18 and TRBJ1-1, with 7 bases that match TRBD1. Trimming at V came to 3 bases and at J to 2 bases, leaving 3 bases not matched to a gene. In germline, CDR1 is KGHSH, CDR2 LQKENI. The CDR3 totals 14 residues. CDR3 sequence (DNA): TGTGCCAGCTCACCGGGGACAGACAACACTGAAGCTTTCTTT. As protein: CASSPGTDNTEAFF.

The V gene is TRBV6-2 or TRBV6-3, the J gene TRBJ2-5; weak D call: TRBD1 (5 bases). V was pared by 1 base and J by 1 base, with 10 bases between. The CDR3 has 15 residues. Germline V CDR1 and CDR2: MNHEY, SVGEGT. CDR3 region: CASSYYDSSQETQYF. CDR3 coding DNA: TGTGCCAGCAGTTACTATGACAGTTCCCAAGAGACCCAGTACTTC.

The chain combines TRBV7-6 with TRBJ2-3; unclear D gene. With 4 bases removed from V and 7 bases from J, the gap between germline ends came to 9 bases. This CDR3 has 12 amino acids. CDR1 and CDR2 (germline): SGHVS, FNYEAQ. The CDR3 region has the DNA TGTGCCAGCAGCTCCCTCTCGAATACGCAGTATTTT. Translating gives CASSSLSNTQYF.

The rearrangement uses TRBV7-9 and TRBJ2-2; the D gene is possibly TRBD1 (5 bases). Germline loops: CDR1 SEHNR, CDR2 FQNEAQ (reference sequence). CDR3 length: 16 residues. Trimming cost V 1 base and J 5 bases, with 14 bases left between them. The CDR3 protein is CASSLVEWGSTGELFF. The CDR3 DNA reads TGTGCCAGCAGCTTAGTAGAGTGGGGCAGTACCGGGGAGCTGTTTTTT.